The present TCR beta chain was sequenced within a study of blood T cell repertoires in COVID-19. Study-level information: The origin of the acute and convalescent COVID-19 samples was the United States, Italy and Spain. The cDNA or gDNA used as material had been derived from T cells, B-cell-depleted T cells, or PBMCs.

The assay was immunoSEQ multiplex PCR, and TCRdb's table has in-frame clones only and misses some. This sample carries approximately 250,000 clones, 70% to 90% of them seen once, and the ten largest clones take approximately 2%. CDR3 length: 13 residues. Germline lookup yields CDR1 SNHLY and CDR2 FYNNEI. V was trimmed by 6 bases and J by 6 bases, leaving 14 bases between them. This clonotype was sampled from a man aged 30-40 years with active or convalescent COVID-19. The chain has TRBV2 and TRBJ1-1, with D possibly matching TRBD1 (5 bases). The material sequenced was peripheral blood. CDR3 loop: CASRPPGRPEAFF. Here the CDR3 DNA reads TGTGCCAGCAGACCCCCAGGGCGGCCTGAAGCTTTCTTT.